This T cell receptor beta chain is drawn from a study of cytomegalovirus exposure and HLA in healthy donors (dated by TCRdb to about 2017). Study-wide context: In an earlier analysis of roughly 590 of the donors, approximately 260 Gb of sequence data and 117 million unique TCR beta sequences from approximately 180 million T cells were reported. Because of strong linkage in the cohort, five DR-DQ haplotypes were treated as single units for association and clustering. A later genetic analysis took genome-wide SNP genotypes for about 55% of the roughly 670 donors and used that subset as a discovery cohort. Among the roughly 390 genotyped donors, under 90% belonged to the genetic ancestry cluster associated with self-reported Caucasian donors. An early release covering 550 to 650 HLA-typed donors comprised approximately 300 gigabases of sequencing data and about 90 million unique TCR sequences. The later analysis used no new phenotypic data to find candidate immune exposures, relying instead on TCR beta sequences and their occurrence across donors. The study aimed to test whether signatures of past pathogen exposure could be identified by cataloging public T cell receptors. Among some 400 genotyped donors of the cohort, an average of around 240,000 unique TCR beta nucleotide sequences was sequenced per donor, of which 15% to 20% were non-productive. Every repertoire in the discovery cohort had been generated on one and the same sequencing platform. The study profiled the T cell repertoires of more than 500 subjects by immunosequencing and related them to cytomegalovirus serostatus. A later analysis re-examined previously published TCR beta repertoires from just over 650 donors and added high-resolution HLA genotyping to investigate patterns of TCR occurrence. In an earlier analysis of several hundred of the donors, high-throughput TCR beta sequencing was used to judge whether each TCR beta V gene segment behaved as functional or pseudogenic. In addition to the first cohort of 500 to 850 subjects, a separate validation cohort of around 110 different subjects was used. Typing coverage differed by locus: A, B, C, DRB1 and DQB1 were typed in about 620-630 donors, DQA1 in 522, DPA1 in roughly 590, and DPB1 in 450 to 490. Both class I and class II loci were covered by HLA typing, at four-digit resolution. Donor age, sex, ethnicity and CMV serostatus were collected together with the repertoire data. The study combined high-throughput TCR immunosequencing, statistical association of individual TCRs with disease status, and machine learning to predict cytomegalovirus infection status. Study-wide conclusions, independent of this receptor: Only TCR beta chains were sequenced in this cohort, and the absence of alpha or paired-chain data limited detectable features. While some public TCRs were present in many individuals, most TCR sequences turned up only very rarely across donors. Because counts were too low, 15 to 20 rarely observed V segments, including chromosome 9 orphons, were excluded from the earlier analysis of 587 of the donors. In a later analysis, several top co-occurrence clusters were reported to appear linked to parvovirus B19, influenza, CMV and Epstein-Barr virus. A total of 150 to 200 TCR beta chains were listed by the study as associated with cytomegalovirus. According to a later analysis, TCR association rates differed among HLA loci, with DRB1 alleles showing the most associated TCRs and HLA-C alleles showing the fewest. In a later analysis, most CMV-associated TCR beta chains were found to appear HLA-restricted, with HLA associations seemingly driven largely by CMV exposure. Because some donors lacked HLA typing at each locus, the association tests relied only on the typed subset. Compared with equally common non-associated chains, HLA-associated TCR beta chains in a later analysis were more clonally expanded and had lower generation probabilities. The presence/absence analyses assumed that sequencing depth was roughly uniform across donors, and that assumption may not be true. A further reported finding was that TCR beta sequences accurately predicted the HLA-A and HLA-B alleles for most subjects in the first cohort. Compared with the roughly 670-donor mean, donors in an Asian-associated ancestry cluster had fewer N-insertions in productive TCRs, according to a later genetic analysis. A group of highly shared sequence variants was considered likely to be a technical artifact of the sequencing pipeline. In a later genetic analysis, a missense DCLRE1C variant was associated with V-gene and J-gene trimming of TCR beta chains, and the association was replicated in an independent cohort. In vitro tests confirmed that a few of the cytomegalovirus-associated TCR beta chains recognize cytomegalovirus antigens. In both the original and validation cohorts, the classifier was reported to diagnose cytomegalovirus status with high specificity and sensitivity. Correlated functional status among segregating V segments might be attributable to linkage disequilibrium, but an unknown experimental factor could not be ruled out. The authors suggested that the approach could potentially be extended to other disease states and immunological phenotypes. When HLA alleles, especially DR and DQ, strongly co-occurred, attributing TCR associations to individual alleles was difficult. In an earlier analysis of 587 of the donors, most TCR beta V segments were observed in productive rearrangements about 87% or about 30% of the time, broadly matching IMGT annotations. The 87-base-pair reads could not distinguish some IMGT-functional V segments, including TRBV6-2 and TRBV6-3, so those segments were excluded. CMV serostatus was the only immune exposure information available for the cohort. Specific HLA alleles were associated with 15,000 to 20,000 TCR beta sequences at a false discovery rate of 0.05 in a later analysis.

Libraries were built with the immunoSEQ multiplex PCR assay. The multiplex PCR relied on a mix of 60 forward primers for TCR Vbeta segments and 13 reverse primers for TCR Jbeta segments. Amplification of the CDR3 region of rearranged TCR beta genes was performed with a multiplex PCR assay on genomic DNA. The amplified TCR beta libraries were sequenced on the Illumina HiSeq System as 87-base-pair reads. From the authors' description of their analysis: A later analysis counted tens of millions of unique TCR beta chains across the approximately 700 repertoires, and approximately 11 million of these chains were shared by at least two donors. A nearest-neighbor algorithm error-corrected the raw reads and collapsed the reads into unique sequences, merging closely related sequences to remove PCR and sequencing errors. To assign V, D and J gene segments, CDR3 sequences were aligned to IMGT reference sequences. For a sequence to be retained, at least a six-nucleotide match to both a V gene segment and a J gene segment was required. A rearrangement counted as productive if the CDR3 had no stop codons and remained in frame with V and J, and every other rearrangement counted as non-productive. CDR3 was defined by IMGT convention, running from the second conserved V-encoded cysteine to the conserved J-encoded phenylalanine. In an earlier analysis of around 570 of the donors, sequences lacking an unambiguous match to a single V gene segment were excluded. In an earlier analysis of about 590 of the donors, a V segment was called functional when productive rearrangements were above 56.7%, and segregating when the standard deviation between donors exceeded 5%. To diagnose cytomegalovirus status from the catalog of TCR beta chain sequences, a statistical classification framework was built. In a later analysis, V and J genes were assigned by comparing TCR nucleotide sequences against IMGT/GENE-DB human TR gene sequences. In a later analysis, CDR3 sequences and most-parsimonious VDJ recombination scenarios were assigned using the TCRdist pipeline. A later analysis defined each TCR beta chain by its CDR3 amino acid sequence plus V-gene family, and excluded reads lacking a unique V-gene family. To address suspected cross-contamination and a sequencing artifact, a later analysis removed 592 highly shared, low-generation-probability nucleotide sequences. For each public chain, a later analysis derived a clonal expansion index from normalized ranks of inferred template counts within each repertoire. In a later analysis, generation probabilities were computed with a VDJ recombination model fitted to out-of-frame rearrangements, and the resulting probabilities were checked against IGoR. In a later analysis, hypergeometric tests were used to score TCR-TCR, TCR-HLA and TCR-CMV co-occurrence, with a repertoire-size bias correction applied to TCR pairs. To estimate false discovery rates, a later analysis permuted the HLA or CMV assignments 20 times. In a later analysis, co-occurring TCRs were grouped with DBSCAN, and TCRdist sequence similarity was added when clustering was performed within HLA-allele-positive subsets. Co-occurrence clustering excluded repertoires with fewer than 30,000 or more than 120,000 public chains, plus five with anomalous nucleotide sharing. Drawn from immuneACCESS, this table holds only the in-frame rearrangements with V and J called that TCRdb kept. Clones are partly lost; checked studies trace under half to an unresolved V gene and leave the rest unexplained. The V and J calls and clone size were taken over from that table, and D and trimming were inferred from the DNA. The sample includes about 190,000 clones, with more than 75% observed a single time. 1% to 1.5% of the sample lies in the top ten.

Worth noting for this clone: Its antigen is not yet known. The input lacks base qualities; no much larger clone sits a single base away.

In total, more than 500 healthy bone marrow donors made up the cohort. All cohort members were sampled while nominally healthy, although unrecorded immune exposures were likely present. The donor was CMV seronegative and belonged to the group of under 400 seronegative cohort members. A peripheral blood sample was provided by each donor, and peripheral blood mononuclear cells were used for TCR beta sequencing. Genomic DNA extraction from the blood cell samples was performed with the Qiagen DNeasy Blood Extraction Kit. Including cysteine and phenylalanine, the CDR3 has 14 amino acids. The sequence is cut down to CDR3 DNA, 42 bases in frame from base 1. The junction shows trimming of 3 bases on V and 7 bases on J, and the gene matches do not reach 2 bases of it. The germline V gene supplies CDR1 SGHRS and CDR2 YFSETQ.

Material: PBMCs. This clonotype was sampled from a man aged 25 to 45 in good health and CMV-seronegative. Recombination connected TRBV5-1 to TRBJ2-1, with 12 bases aligning to TRBD2. The DNA is TGCGCCAGCAGCTCCGGACTAGCGGGGAATGAGCAGTTCTTC. Its translation is CASSSGLAGNEQFF.